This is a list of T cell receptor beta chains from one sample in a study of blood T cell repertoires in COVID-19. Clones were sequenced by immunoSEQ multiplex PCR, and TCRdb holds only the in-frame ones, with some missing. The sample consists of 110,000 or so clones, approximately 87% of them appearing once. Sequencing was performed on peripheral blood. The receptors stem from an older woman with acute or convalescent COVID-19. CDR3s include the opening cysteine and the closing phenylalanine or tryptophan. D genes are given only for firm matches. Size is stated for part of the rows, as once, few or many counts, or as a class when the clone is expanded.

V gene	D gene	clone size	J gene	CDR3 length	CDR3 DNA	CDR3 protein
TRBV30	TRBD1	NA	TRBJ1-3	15	TGTGCCTGGAGCAACAGGGGGGTGGCTGGAAACACCATATATTTT	CAWSNRGVAGNTIYF
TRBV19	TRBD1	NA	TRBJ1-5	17	TGTGCCAGTAACGAGGGTGGGACAGGGGCCAGCAATCAGCCCCAGCATTTT	CASNEGGTGASNQPQHF
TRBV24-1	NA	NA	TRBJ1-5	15	TGTGCCACCGGAAAGGCGGGGAATAGCAATCAGCCCCAGCATTTT	CATGKAGNSNQPQHF
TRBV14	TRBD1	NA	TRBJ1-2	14	TGTGCCAGCAGCCCCTCAGGGGGCGTCTATGGCTACACCTTC	CASSPSGGVYGYTF
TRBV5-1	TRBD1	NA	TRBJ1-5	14	TGCGCCAGCAGCTTCGGGACAGGGGGACAGCCCCAGCATTTT	CASSFGTGGQPQHF
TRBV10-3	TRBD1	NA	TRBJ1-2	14	TGTGCCATCAGTGGACAGGGCGCTAACTATGGCTACACCTTC	CAISGQGANYGYTF
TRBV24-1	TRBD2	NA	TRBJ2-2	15	TGTGCCACCAGAGGACTAGCGGCAAACACCGGGGAGCTGTTTTTT	CATRGLAANTGELFF
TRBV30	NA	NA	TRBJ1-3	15	TGTGCCTGGAGTTTCCCAGGGGCCCGGGTAAACACCATATATTTT	CAWSFPGARVNTIYF
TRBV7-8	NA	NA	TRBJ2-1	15	TGTGCCAGCAGCTTAGCGCTCCCGGGTTTTATAGAGCAGTTCTTC	CASSLALPGFIEQFF
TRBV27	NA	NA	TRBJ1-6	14	TGTGCCACCAGGAGGTTGACGGGGGATTTCCCCCTCCACTTT	CATRRLTGDFPLHF
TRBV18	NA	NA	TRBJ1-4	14	TGTGCCAGCTCTTACGACAGGAGAGATGAAAAACTGTTTTTT	CASSYDRRDEKLFF
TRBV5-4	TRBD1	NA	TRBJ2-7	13	TGTGCCAGCAGCCTGGACCCGACAGGGGGCGGGCTCTTC	CASSLDPTGGGLF
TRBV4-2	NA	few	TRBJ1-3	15	TGTGCCAGCAGCCAAGAACCCACAACTGGAAACACCATATATTTT	CASSQEPTTGNTIYF
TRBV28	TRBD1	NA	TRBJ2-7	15	TGTGCCAGCAGTTTGCACAGGGGCCTCGGAGGCGAGCAGTACTTC	CASSLHRGLGGEQYF
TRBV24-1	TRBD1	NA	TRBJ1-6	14	TGTGCCACCAGTGACGGACAGGGGGGCTCACCCCTCCACTTT	CATSDGQGGSPLHF
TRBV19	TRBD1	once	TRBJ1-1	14	TGTGCCAGTAGTCCTACAGGGGGGAACACTGAAGCTTTCTTT	CASSPTGGNTEAFF
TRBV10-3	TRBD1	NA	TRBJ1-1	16	TGTGCCATCAGCGCCCACAGGGGGGGATCGAACACTGAAGCTTTCTTT	CAISAHRGGSNTEAFF
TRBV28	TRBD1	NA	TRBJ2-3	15	TGTGCCAGCAGCCAGGGACAGGCGACCACAGATACGCAGTATTTT	CASSQGQATTDTQYF
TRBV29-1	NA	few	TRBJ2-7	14	TGCAGCGTGAATAGGGACGGGAGCTCCTACGAGCAGTACTTC	CSVNRDGSSYEQYF
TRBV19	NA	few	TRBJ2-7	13	TGTGCCAGCTCTCTGGGGGAGGCGGGCGAGCAGTACTTC	CASSLGEAGEQYF
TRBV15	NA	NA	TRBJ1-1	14	TGTGCCACCAGCAGGGGGGGGAGGGAACTGGAAGCTTTCTTT	CATSRGGRELEAFF
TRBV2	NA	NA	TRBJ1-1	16	TGTGCCAGCAGTGAAGCGGTCGGCGGGATAGGGGCTAAAGCTTTCTTT	CASSEAVGGIGAKAFF
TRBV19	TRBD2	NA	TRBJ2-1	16	TGTGCCAGTTCCGCCTCCAGACTAGCGGGAGGGAATGAGCAGTTCTTC	CASSASRLAGGNEQFF
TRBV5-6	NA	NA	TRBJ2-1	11	TGTGCCAGCAGCTTTGCGGGTGAGCAGTTCTTC	CASSFAGEQFF
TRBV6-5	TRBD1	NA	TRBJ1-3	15	TGTGCCAGCAGCCCCGCCGACAGGGGTGGAAACACCATATATTTT	CASSPADRGGNTIYF
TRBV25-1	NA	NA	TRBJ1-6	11	TGTGCCAGCAGGAGGAATTCACCCCTCCACTTT	CASRRNSPLHF
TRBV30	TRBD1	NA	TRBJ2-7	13	TGTGCCTGGGACCCGGGACAGACCTACGAGCAGTACTTC	CAWDPGQTYEQYF
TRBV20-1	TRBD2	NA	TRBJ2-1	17	TGCAGTGCTAGTACTAGCGGCCGGACCCTCCTCAACAATGAGCAGTTCTTC	CSASTSGRTLLNNEQFF
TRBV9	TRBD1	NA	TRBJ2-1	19	TGTGCCAGCAGCGCAACCGGGACAGGGTCCGGAGGGGCCTACAATGAGCAGTTCTTC	CASSATGTGSGGAYNEQFF
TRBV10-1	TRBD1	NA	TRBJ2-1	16	TGCGCCAGCAGTGAGTCGCAGGGACAGGGTTACAATGAGCAGTTCTTC	CASSESQGQGYNEQFF